What follows is one T cell receptor (beta chain) and its context. TCRdb keeps only in-frame clones here, not all; method: immunoSEQ multiplex PCR. This table holds roughly 150,000 clones, more than 85% found once. This sample is part of a study of blood T cell repertoires in COVID-19. Turning to the study itself: COVID-19 samples from acute and convalescent phases originated in the United States, Italy and Spain. T cells, B-cell-depleted T cells, or PBMCs provided the cDNA or gDNA that served as material.

The CDR3 loop spans 14 amino acids. Germline V gives CDR1 LGHDT, CDR2 YNNKEL (reference sequence). The J segment lost 5 bases and the V segment lost 1 base, leaving 4 bases of the junction unmatched. The specimen was peripheral blood. The V gene is TRBV3-1 (or the pseudogene TRBV3-2), the J gene TRBJ2-7; the match to TRBD1 covers 8 bases. The sequence was collected from a woman in her seventies with acute or convalescent COVID-19. The chain's CDR3 is CASSQGTGMDEQYF. CDR3 coding DNA: TGTGCCAGCAGCCAAGGGACAGGGATGGACGAGCAGTACTTC.